The present TCR beta chain was sequenced within a study of blood T cell repertoires in COVID-19. In the study overall: The origin of the acute and convalescent COVID-19 samples was the United States, Italy and Spain.

Participants reported their clinical history, and cohort assignment relied on those reports. Deletions cut 7 bases from V and 5 bases from J, with 14 bases between. The CDR3 loop spans 13 amino acids. Germline-derived CDR1 and CDR2 are MNHEY and SVGAGI. Profiled with immunoSEQ multiplex PCR; TCRdb holds only in-frame clones, not every one. Here the sample spans approximately 220,000 clones, about 79% being singletons. This TCR was recovered from a woman aged 40 to 49 with acute COVID-19. What was sequenced was PBMCs or T cells enriched from blood (not recorded which). This chain links TRBV6-5 with TRBJ2-5; perhaps TRBD1 as D (7 bases). The CDR3 DNA sequence: TGTGCCAGCACCCTGACAGGGAGGGAGACCCAGTACTTC. This gives the protein CASTLTGRETQYF.